The rows below give T cell receptor beta chains drawn from one sample of a study of glioma-infiltrating T cells. A single record per CDR3 protein comes from TCRdb applying MiXCR to the multiplex PCR reads. Here the sample spans roughly 120,000 distinct CDR3 sequences, about 23% being singletons. Source material: glioma tissue, nonneoplastic brain tissue, or PBMCs (not recorded which). The source is a human donor with low-grade glioma or glioblastoma, undergoing nonglioma brain surgery, or in good health (not recorded which). Each CDR3 is given with its conserved first and last residue. Fields, in order: V gene, clone size, J gene, D gene, CDR3 DNA, CDR3 protein. D genes are given only for firm matches. Expanded clones get a size class; other rows say once, few or many, or leave the size out.

V: TRBV6-6
size: many
J: TRBJ2-6
D: TRBD2
DNA: TGTGCCAGCAGTTACCAGGGACTAGCTGGGGCCAACGTCCTGACTTTC
CDR3: CASSYQGLAGANVLTF

V: TRBV5-1
size: .
J: TRBJ2-3
D: TRBD2
DNA: TGCGCCAGCAGCCGACAAGGACTAGCGGGAGTTAGAGATACGCAGTATTTT
CDR3: CASSRQGLAGVRDTQYF

V: TRBV20-1
size: many
J: TRBJ2-2
D: TRBD1
DNA: TGCAGTGCTCGGACAGGCACCGGGGAGCTGTTTTTT
CDR3: CSARTGTGELFF

V: TRBV7-2
size: many
J: TRBJ1-5
D: .
DNA: TGTGCCAGCAGCACCCGCAGGGATCAGCCCCAGCATTTT
CDR3: CASSTRRDQPQHF

V: TRBV5-1
size: many
J: TRBJ2-5
D: .
DNA: TGCGCCAGCAGCTTGTTTCAAAAGACCCAGTACTTC
CDR3: CASSLFQKTQYF

V: TRBV9
size: few
J: TRBJ1-4
D: .
DNA: TGTGCCAGCAGCGTAGAAACAGGCGCAACTAATGAAAAACTGTTTTTT
CDR3: CASSVETGATNEKLFF

V: TRBV19
size: few
J: TRBJ2-2
D: .
DNA: TGTGCCAGTAGTATAATGTCGACGGGAACCGGGGAGCTGTTTTTT
CDR3: CASSIMSTGTGELFF

V: TRBV29-1
size: few
J: TRBJ2-1
D: .
DNA: TGCAGCACAGCGGCAGTGGATGAGCAGTTCTTC
CDR3: CSTAAVDEQFF

V: TRBV19
size: many
J: TRBJ1-1
D: .
DNA: TGTGCCAGTGCCGACCGGACATTCACTGAAGCTTTCTTT
CDR3: CASADRTFTEAFF

V: TRBV7-2
size: many
J: TRBJ1-6
D: .
DNA: TGTGCCAGCAGCTTAATGCTGAGGGGGAATAATTCACCCCTCCACTTT
CDR3: CASSLMLRGNNSPLHF

V: TRBV14
size: .
J: TRBJ1-4
D: .
DNA: TGTGCCAGCAGCCAAGGGGATGGCTCCGTTGATGAAAAACTGTTTTTT
CDR3: CASSQGDGSVDEKLFF

V: TRBV5-6
size: once
J: TRBJ1-1
D: .
DNA: TGTGCCAGCAGCTTGTTAATTCGGGACCCCAGGAAAGCTTTCTTT
CDR3: CASSLLIRDPRKAFF

V: TRBV28
size: many
J: TRBJ2-7
D: .
DNA: TGTGCCAGCAGTGGGGACGCCTACTCCGAGCAGTACTTC
CDR3: CASSGDAYSEQYF

V: TRBV24-1
size: .
J: TRBJ2-3
D: .
DNA: TGTGCCACCAGTGATGCGGGTTCTAGCAAAGATACGCAGTATTTT
CDR3: CATSDAGSSKDTQYF

V: TRBV28
size: many
J: TRBJ2-3
D: TRBD2
DNA: TGTGCAGGGAGCGGGGAACGGTACACAGATACGCAGTATTTT
CDR3: CAGSGERYTDTQYF

V: TRBV19
size: many
J: TRBJ1-1
D: TRBD1
DNA: TGTGCCAGTAGTAGCCGGACAGGGGCCGAAGCTTTCTTT
CDR3: CASSSRTGAEAFF

V: TRBV28
size: once
J: TRBJ2-3
D: TRBD2
DNA: TGTGCCAGCAGCTCATCAGGGACTAGCTTCAATACGCAGTATTTT
CDR3: CASSSSGTSFNTQYF

V: TRBV4-2
size: .
J: TRBJ2-1
D: .
DNA: TGTGCCAGCAGCCTTCAAGGAGGGGATGAGCAGTTCTTC
CDR3: CASSLQGGDEQFF

V: TRBV6-6
size: many
J: TRBJ2-2
D: .
DNA: TGTGCCAGCAGTTACCCTTCTACCGGGGAGCTGTTTTTT
CDR3: CASSYPSTGELFF

V: TRBV6-1
size: many
J: TRBJ2-1
D: TRBD2
DNA: TGTGCCAGCAGTTCCGCGGGACTATCGTACAATGAGCAGTTCTTC
CDR3: CASSSAGLSYNEQFF

V: TRBV12-3/TRBV12-4
size: few
J: TRBJ1-1
D: .
DNA: TGTGCCAGCAGCTCTAGGGCTGCTGAAGCTTTCTTT
CDR3: CASSSRAAEAFF

V: TRBV7-2
size: many
J: TRBJ2-2
D: .
DNA: TGTGCCAGCAGTCCTGTACGGAGCAACACCGGGGAGCTGTTTTTT
CDR3: CASSPVRSNTGELFF

V: TRBV10-3
size: many
J: TRBJ1-3
D: .
DNA: TGTGCCATCAGGAGTTTGGGGTCCTCTGGAAACACCATATATTTT
CDR3: CAIRSLGSSGNTIYF

V: TRBV5-6
size: .
J: TRBJ1-2
D: .
DNA: TGTGCCAGCAGCATCTACACTACTGGAAACACCTTC
CDR3: CASSIYTTGNTF

V: TRBV18
size: many
J: TRBJ2-7
D: TRBD1
DNA: TGTGCCAGCTCGGGCGGACAGGGAGCCTACGAGCAGTACTTC
CDR3: CASSGGQGAYEQYF

V: TRBV19
size: .
J: TRBJ1-1
D: .
DNA: TGTGCCAGTAGCCGGGACAATAAGGGCACTGAAGCTTTCTTT
CDR3: CASSRDNKGTEAFF

V: TRBV7-9
size: .
J: TRBJ2-1
D: .
DNA: TGTGCCAGCAGCGTCGTCCTAGCCTACAATGAGCAGTTCTTC
CDR3: CASSVVLAYNEQFF

V: TRBV2
size: many
J: TRBJ1-2
D: TRBD1
DNA: TGTGCCAGCACGTTATTAGGACAGGGTCGTGGCTACACCTTC
CDR3: CASTLLGQGRGYTF

V: TRBV2
size: .
J: TRBJ2-1
D: .
DNA: TGTGCCAGCAGTGGAGTGGGTTTCTCCTACAATGAGCGGTTCTTC
CDR3: CASSGVGFSYNERFF

V: TRBV4-1
size: many
J: TRBJ1-2
D: TRBD1
DNA: TGCGCCAGCAGCCAGGGGACAGGGCGATACAAGGATGGCTACACCTTC
CDR3: CASSQGTGRYKDGYTF

V: TRBV25-1
size: many
J: TRBJ2-7
D: TRBD1
DNA: TGTGCCAGCAGTGAATCCGTGACAGGGGGTCCCTACGAGCAGTACTTC
CDR3: CASSESVTGGPYEQYF

V: TRBV29-1
size: many
J: TRBJ2-7
D: .
DNA: TGCAGCGTGCCCACGGGTGGGGTTGAATCCTACGAGCAGTACTTC
CDR3: CSVPTGGVESYEQYF

V: TRBV5-1
size: many
J: TRBJ2-6
D: .
DNA: TGCGCCAGCAGCTTGATTGCCAACGTCCTGACTTTC
CDR3: CASSLIANVLTF

V: TRBV7-2
size: many
J: TRBJ2-7
D: .
DNA: TGTGCCAGCAGCTTAGAGTATACCCCTAGATACGAGCAGTACTTC
CDR3: CASSLEYTPRYEQYF

V: TRBV29-1
size: .
J: TRBJ2-2
D: .
DNA: TGCAGCGTTCTGAGCGGAGTGAACACCGGGGAGCTGTTTTTT
CDR3: CSVLSGVNTGELFF

V: TRBV7-2
size: many
J: TRBJ2-7
D: TRBD1
DNA: TGTGCCAGCAGCCGATGGACAGGGGGGTACGAGCAGTACTTC
CDR3: CASSRWTGGYEQYF

V: TRBV4-1
size: many
J: TRBJ2-7
D: TRBD2
DNA: TGCGCCAGCAGCCAAGATCGTAGCGGGAGTTCCTACGAGCAGTACTTC
CDR3: CASSQDRSGSSYEQYF

V: TRBV7-9
size: .
J: TRBJ2-3
D: .
DNA: TGTGCCAGCAGCTTAGAACGGGTCGGATTCACAGATACGCAGTATTTT
CDR3: CASSLERVGFTDTQYF

V: TRBV28
size: many
J: TRBJ2-3
D: TRBD2
DNA: TGTGCCAGCAGTTTATCGCTAGCGGGAATAACAGATACGCAGTATTTT
CDR3: CASSLSLAGITDTQYF

V: TRBV28
size: many
J: TRBJ2-3
D: TRBD2
DNA: TGTGCCAGCAGTTTCAGCGGGACTAACGTGGATACGCAGTATTTT
CDR3: CASSFSGTNVDTQYF

V: TRBV19
size: .
J: TRBJ1-2
D: .
DNA: TGTGCCAGTAGTATAGGACCGTCTTGGGGCTACACCTTC
CDR3: CASSIGPSWGYTF

V: TRBV6-1
size: many
J: TRBJ2-3
D: .
DNA: TGTGCCAGCAAAGACCTCACAGATACGCAGTATTTT
CDR3: CASKDLTDTQYF

V: TRBV5-4
size: many
J: TRBJ2-7
D: .
DNA: TGTGCCAGCAGCGCCCCCGGTTACGAGCAGTACTTC
CDR3: CASSAPGYEQYF

V: TRBV10-3
size: many
J: TRBJ2-1
D: TRBD2
DNA: TGTGCCATCAGTGCCCCCGCGGGACTAGCGGGAGAGGCCTACAATGAGCAGTTCTTC
CDR3: CAISAPAGLAGEAYNEQFF

V: TRBV19
size: many
J: TRBJ2-5
D: TRBD1
DNA: TGTGCCAGTAGGTCGGGACAGCAAGAGACCCAGTACTTC
CDR3: CASRSGQQETQYF

V: TRBV7-9
size: many
J: TRBJ2-2
D: .
DNA: TGTGCCAGCAGCTTTAGGGATTTAGGCAAGCGCCCCGGGGAGCTGTTTTTT
CDR3: CASSFRDLGKRPGELFF

V: TRBV12-3/TRBV12-4
size: many
J: TRBJ1-1
D: .
DNA: TGTGCCAGCAGATGGGCAGGGATCAATGCTGAAGCTTTCTTT
CDR3: CASRWAGINAEAFF

V: TRBV7-2
size: many
J: TRBJ2-3
D: TRBD2
DNA: TGTGCCAGCAGCATCGGACTAGCGGTTAGCACAGATACGCAGTATTTT
CDR3: CASSIGLAVSTDTQYF

V: TRBV29-1
size: few
J: TRBJ2-7
D: TRBD1
DNA: TGCAGCGTTGTACCGGGACAGGGATTCTACGAGCAGTACTTC
CDR3: CSVVPGQGFYEQYF

V: TRBV12-3/TRBV12-4
size: many
J: TRBJ1-1
D: TRBD1
DNA: TGTGCCAGCCGAACACAGGGGGCAGCTAGGAACACTGAAGCTTTCTTT
CDR3: CASRTQGAARNTEAFF

V: TRBV9
size: .
J: TRBJ2-3
D: .
DNA: TGTGCCAGCAGCGTAGGATCCGGGACTTTAAGCACAGATACGCAGTATTTT
CDR3: CASSVGSGTLSTDTQYF

V: TRBV4-3
size: many
J: TRBJ1-2
D: .
DNA: TGCGCCAGCAGCCACGGCTACCGGGACCCCGACTATGGCTACACCTTC
CDR3: CASSHGYRDPDYGYTF

V: TRBV24-1
size: many
J: TRBJ2-1
D: TRBD2
DNA: TGTGCCACCAGTGATGCGAAAGGGACTAGTCGAGTAGTAAGTGAGCAGTTCTTC
CDR3: CATSDAKGTSRVVSEQFF

V: TRBV12-3/TRBV12-4
size: few
J: TRBJ1-2
D: .
DNA: TGTGCCAGCAGTTTCTCCCTCTCACAATATGGCTACACCTTC
CDR3: CASSFSLSQYGYTF

V: TRBV19
size: many
J: TRBJ2-7
D: TRBD2
DNA: TGTGCCAGTAGTCTATCCGAAGCGGGAGTTTTGTACGAGCAGTACTTC
CDR3: CASSLSEAGVLYEQYF

V: TRBV29-1
size: .
J: TRBJ2-1
D: TRBD2
DNA: TGCAGCGCCGGACTAGCGGGGTTATACAATGAGCAGTTCTTC
CDR3: CSAGLAGLYNEQFF

V: TRBV7-2
size: .
J: TRBJ1-5
D: .
DNA: TGTGCCAACAGCTTAGATCGGGAGGCCCAGCATTTT
CDR3: CANSLDREAQHF